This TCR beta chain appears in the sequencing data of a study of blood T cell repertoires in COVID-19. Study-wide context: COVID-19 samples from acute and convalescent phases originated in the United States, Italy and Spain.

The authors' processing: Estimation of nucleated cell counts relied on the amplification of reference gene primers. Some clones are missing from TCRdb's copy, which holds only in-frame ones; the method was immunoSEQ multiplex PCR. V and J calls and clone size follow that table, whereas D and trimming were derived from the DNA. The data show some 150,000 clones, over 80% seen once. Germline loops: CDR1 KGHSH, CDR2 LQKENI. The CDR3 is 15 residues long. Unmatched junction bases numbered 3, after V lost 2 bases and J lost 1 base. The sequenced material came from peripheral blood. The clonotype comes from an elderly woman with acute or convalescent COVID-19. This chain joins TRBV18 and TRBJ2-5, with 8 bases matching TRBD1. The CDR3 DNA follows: TGTGCCAGCTCACCAGGAACAGGGGGCCAAGAGACCCAGTACTTC. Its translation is CASSPGTGGQETQYF.